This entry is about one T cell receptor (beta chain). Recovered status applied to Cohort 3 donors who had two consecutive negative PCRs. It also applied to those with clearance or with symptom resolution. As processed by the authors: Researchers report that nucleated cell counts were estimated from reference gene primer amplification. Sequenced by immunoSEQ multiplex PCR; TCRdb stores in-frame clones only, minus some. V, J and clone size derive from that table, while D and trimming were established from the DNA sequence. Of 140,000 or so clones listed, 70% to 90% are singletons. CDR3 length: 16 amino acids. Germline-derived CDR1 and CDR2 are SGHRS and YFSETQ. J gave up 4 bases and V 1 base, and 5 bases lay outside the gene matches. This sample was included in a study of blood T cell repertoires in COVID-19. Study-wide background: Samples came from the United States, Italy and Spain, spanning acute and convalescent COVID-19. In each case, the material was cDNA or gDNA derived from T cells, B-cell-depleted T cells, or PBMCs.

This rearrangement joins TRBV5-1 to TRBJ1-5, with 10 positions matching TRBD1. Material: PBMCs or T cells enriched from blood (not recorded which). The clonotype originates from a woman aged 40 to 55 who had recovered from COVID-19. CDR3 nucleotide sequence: TGCGCCAGCAGCTTGTGGCCGGGACAGGGGAATCAGCCCCAGCATTTT. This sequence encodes CASSLWPGQGNQPQHF. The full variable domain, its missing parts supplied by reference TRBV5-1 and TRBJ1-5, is KAGVTQTPRYLIKTRGQQVTLSCSPISGHRSVSWYQQTPGQGLQFLFEYFSETQRNKGNFPGRFSGRQFSNSRSEMNVSTLELGDSALYLCASSLWPGQGNQPQHFGDGTRLSIL.